This entry concerns a single TCR beta chain. Its antigen is unknown. No per-base quality is available; no much larger clone lies one base away. V is pared back by 2 bases and J by 0 bases, with 1 base lying between the germline termini. CDR1 and CDR2 are read off the germline V gene (reference sequence) as LNHNV and YYDKDF. The CDR3 measures 12 amino acids from cysteine to phenylalanine. Just the 36-base CDR3 DNA is kept, in frame starting at base 1. The library was produced with the immunoSEQ multiplex PCR assay. TCRdb holds this immuneACCESS table with in-frame rearrangements only. Some clones are missing; in checked studies, unresolved V genes explain under half, and the rest has no known cause. The sample includes 25,000 to 35,000 clones, with about 87% observed a single time. The ten largest clones capture about 1.5% of the sample. The sample is drawn from a study of control samples from healthy donors and cancer patients (dated by TCRdb to about 2020).

Recombination linked TRBV15 to TRBJ2-5, with the D gene uncertain. This clonotype originated in a woman aged 40 to 50 with lung cancer. Sequencing was carried out using PBMCs. The DNA is TGTGCCACCAGCAGATACCAAGAGACCCAGTACTTC. Its amino acids are CATSRYQETQYF.